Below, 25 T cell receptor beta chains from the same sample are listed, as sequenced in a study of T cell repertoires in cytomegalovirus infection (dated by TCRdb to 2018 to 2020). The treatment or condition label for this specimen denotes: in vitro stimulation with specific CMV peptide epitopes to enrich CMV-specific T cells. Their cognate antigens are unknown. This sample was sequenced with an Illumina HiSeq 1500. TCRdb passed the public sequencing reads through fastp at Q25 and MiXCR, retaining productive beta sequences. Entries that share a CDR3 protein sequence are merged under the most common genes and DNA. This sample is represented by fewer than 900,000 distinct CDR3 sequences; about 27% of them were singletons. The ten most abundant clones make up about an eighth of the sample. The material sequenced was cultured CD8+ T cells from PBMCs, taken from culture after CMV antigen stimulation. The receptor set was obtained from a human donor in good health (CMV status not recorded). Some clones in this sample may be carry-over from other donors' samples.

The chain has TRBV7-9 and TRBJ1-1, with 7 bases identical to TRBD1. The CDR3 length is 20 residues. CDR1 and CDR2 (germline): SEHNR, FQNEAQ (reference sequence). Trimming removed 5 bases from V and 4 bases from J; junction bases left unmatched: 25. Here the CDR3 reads CASSPSGTDRSRKRVTEAFF. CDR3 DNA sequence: TGTGCCAGCAGCCCGAGCGGAACGGACAGGTCAAGAAAGCGGGTCACTGAAGCTTTCTTT.

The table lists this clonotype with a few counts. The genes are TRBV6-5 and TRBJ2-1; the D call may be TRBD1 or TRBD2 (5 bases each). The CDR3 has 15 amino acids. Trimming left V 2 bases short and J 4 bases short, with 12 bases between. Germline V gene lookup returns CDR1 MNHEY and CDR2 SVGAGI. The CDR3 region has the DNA TGTGCCAGCAGTTACGGGGGAGTACGGTACAATGAGCAGTTCTTC. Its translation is CASSYGGVRYNEQFF.

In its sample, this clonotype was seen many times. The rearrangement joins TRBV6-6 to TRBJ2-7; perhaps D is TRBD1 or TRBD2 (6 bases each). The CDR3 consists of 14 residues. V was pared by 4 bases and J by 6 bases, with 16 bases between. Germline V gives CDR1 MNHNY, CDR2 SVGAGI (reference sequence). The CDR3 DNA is TGTGCCAGCAGTTTTTTGTCGGGGGCGGTCGAGCAGTACGTC. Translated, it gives CASSFLSGAVEQYV.

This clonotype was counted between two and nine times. The CDR3 nucleotides read TGTGCCAGCAGCTCCCCCCGGACAGGGGGTTCGGAGACCCAGTACTTC. Translating gives CASSSPRTGGSETQYF. The chain has TRBV7-9 and TRBJ2-5, with 10 positions matching TRBD1. The germline V gene encodes CDR1 SEHNR and CDR2 FQNEAQ (reference sequence). J lost 5 bases, V lost 4 bases, and 10 bases had no gene match. The length of the CDR3 is 16 residues.

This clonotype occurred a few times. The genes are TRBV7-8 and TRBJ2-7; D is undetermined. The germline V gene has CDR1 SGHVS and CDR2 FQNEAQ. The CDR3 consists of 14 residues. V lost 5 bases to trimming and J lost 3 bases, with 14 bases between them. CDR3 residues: CASSPGPGNYEQYV. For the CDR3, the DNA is TGTGCCAGCAGCCCGGGCCCAGGAAACTACGAGCAGTACGTC.

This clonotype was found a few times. CDR3 DNA sequence: TGTGCCAGCAGTTACCAGAAAACCAATCAGCCCCAGCATTTT. Residues: CASSYQKTNQPQHF. V usage is TRBV6-5 and J usage is TRBJ1-5; D is unresolved. This CDR3 is 14 amino acids long. Trimming stripped 2 bases from V and 3 bases from J, with 8 bases between. Germline V lookup: CDR1 MNHEY, CDR2 SVGAGI.

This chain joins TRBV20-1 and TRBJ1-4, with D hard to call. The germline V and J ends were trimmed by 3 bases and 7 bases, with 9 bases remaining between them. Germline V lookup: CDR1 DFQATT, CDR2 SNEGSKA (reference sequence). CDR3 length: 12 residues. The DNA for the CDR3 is TGCAGTGCTAGGTTCCGAGGTGAAAAACTGTTTTTT. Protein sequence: CSARFRGEKLFF.

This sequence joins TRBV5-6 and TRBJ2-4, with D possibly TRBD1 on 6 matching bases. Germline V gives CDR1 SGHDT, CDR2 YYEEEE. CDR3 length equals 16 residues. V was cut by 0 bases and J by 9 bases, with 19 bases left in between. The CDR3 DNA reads TGTGCCAGCAGCTTGGCCTCAGGGGATGCGGCTAGCATTCAGTACTTC. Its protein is CASSLASGDAASIQYF.

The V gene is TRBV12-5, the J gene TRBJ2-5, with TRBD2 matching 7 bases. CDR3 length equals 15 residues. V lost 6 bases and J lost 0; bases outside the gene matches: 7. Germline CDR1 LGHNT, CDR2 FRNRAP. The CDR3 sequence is CASGPGTMYQETQYF. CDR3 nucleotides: TGTGCTAGTGGGCCCGGGACTATGTACCAAGAGACCCAGTACTTC.

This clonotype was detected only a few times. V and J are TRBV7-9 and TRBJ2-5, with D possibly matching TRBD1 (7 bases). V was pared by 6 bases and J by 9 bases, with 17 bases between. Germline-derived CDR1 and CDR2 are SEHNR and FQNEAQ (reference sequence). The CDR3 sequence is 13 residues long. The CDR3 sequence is CASSPNDREAQYF. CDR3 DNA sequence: TGTGCCAGCAGTCCGAATGACAGGGAGGCCCAGTACTTC.

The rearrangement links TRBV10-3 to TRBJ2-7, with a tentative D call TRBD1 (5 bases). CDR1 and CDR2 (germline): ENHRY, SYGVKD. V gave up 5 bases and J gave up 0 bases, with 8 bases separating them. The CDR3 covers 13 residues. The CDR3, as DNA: TGTGCCATCAGTTCGACAGACTCCTACGAGCAGTACGTC. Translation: CAISSTDSYEQYV.

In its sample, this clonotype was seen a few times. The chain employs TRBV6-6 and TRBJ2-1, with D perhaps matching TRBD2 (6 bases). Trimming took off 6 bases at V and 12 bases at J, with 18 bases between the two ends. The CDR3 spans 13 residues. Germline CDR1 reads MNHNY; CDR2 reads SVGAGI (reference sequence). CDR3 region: CASRTSLSEGQFF. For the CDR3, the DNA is TGTGCCAGCAGGACCTCTCTCTCGGAGGGGCAGTTCTTC.

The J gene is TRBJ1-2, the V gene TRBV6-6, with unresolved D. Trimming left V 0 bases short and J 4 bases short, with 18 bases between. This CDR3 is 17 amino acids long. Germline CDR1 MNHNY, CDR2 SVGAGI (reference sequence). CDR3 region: CASSYSGNRFGRYGYTF. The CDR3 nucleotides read TGTGCCAGCAGTTACTCCGGAAACCGGTTTGGACGCTATGGCTACACCTTC.

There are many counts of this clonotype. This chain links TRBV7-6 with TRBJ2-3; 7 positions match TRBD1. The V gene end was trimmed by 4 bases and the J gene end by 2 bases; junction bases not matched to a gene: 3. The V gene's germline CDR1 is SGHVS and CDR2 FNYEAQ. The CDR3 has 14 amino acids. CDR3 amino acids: CASSWDSHTDTQYF. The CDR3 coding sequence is TGTGCCAGCAGCTGGGACAGCCACACAGATACGCAGTATTTT.

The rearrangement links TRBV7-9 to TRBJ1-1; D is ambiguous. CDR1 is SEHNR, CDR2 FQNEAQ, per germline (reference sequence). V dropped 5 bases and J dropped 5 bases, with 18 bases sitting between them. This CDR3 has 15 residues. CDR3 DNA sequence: TGTGCCAGCAGCCATCGCCCAGGAACCCAAACTGAAGCTTTCTTT. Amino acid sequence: CASSHRPGTQTEAFF.

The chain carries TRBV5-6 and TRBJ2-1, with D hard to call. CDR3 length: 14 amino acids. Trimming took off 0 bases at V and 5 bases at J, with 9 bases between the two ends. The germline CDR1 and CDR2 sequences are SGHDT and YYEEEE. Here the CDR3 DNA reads TGTGCCAGCAGCTTGGTGATGACGAACAATGAGCAGTTCTTC. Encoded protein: CASSLVMTNNEQFF. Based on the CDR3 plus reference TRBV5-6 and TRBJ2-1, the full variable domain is DAGVTQSPTHLIKTRGQQVTLRCSPKSGHDTVSWYQQALGQGPQFIFQYYEEEERQRGNFPDRFSGHQFPNYSSELNVNALLLGDSALYLCASSLVMTNNEQFFGPGTRLTVL.

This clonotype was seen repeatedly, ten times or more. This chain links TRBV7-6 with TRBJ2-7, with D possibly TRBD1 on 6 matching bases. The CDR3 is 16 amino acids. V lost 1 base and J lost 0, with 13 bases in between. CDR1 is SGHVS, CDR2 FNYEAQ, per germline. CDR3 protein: CASSLEAGATSYEQYV. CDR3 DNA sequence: TGTGCCAGCAGCTTAGAGGCAGGGGCCACCTCCTACGAGCAGTACGTC.

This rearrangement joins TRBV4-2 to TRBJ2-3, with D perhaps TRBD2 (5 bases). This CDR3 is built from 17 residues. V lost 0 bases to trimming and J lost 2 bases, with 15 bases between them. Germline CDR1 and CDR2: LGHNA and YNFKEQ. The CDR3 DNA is TGTGCCAGCAGCCAAGATCGGGTAGCGAGTATCACAGATACGCAGTATTTT. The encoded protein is CASSQDRVASITDTQYF.

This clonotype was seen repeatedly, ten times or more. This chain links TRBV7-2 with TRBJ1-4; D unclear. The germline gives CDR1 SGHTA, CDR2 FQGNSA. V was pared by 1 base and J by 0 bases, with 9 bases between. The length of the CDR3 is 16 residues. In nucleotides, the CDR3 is TGTGCCAGCAGCTTAGAGATTTCGTCAACTAATGAAAAACTGTTTTTT. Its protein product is CASSLEISSTNEKLFF. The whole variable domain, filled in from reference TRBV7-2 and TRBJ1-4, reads GAGVSQSPSNKVTEKGKDVELRCDPISGHTALYWYRQSLGQGLEFLIYFQGNSAPDKSGLPSDRFSAERTGGSVSTLTIQRTQQEDSAVYLCASSLEISSTNEKLFFGSGTQLSVL.

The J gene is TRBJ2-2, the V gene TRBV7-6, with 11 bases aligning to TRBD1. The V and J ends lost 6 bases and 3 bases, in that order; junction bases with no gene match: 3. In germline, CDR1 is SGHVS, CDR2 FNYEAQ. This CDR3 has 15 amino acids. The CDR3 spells CASSLDRGHTGELFF. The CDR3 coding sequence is TGTGCCAGCAGTTTGGACAGGGGGCACACCGGGGAGCTGTTTTTT.

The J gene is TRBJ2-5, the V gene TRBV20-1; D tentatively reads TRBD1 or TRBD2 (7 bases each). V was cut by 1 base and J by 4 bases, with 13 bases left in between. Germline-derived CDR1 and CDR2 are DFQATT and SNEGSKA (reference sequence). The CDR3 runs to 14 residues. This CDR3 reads CSARGQGGPETQYF. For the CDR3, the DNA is TGCAGTGCTAGAGGGCAGGGGGGGCCAGAGACCCAGTACTTC.

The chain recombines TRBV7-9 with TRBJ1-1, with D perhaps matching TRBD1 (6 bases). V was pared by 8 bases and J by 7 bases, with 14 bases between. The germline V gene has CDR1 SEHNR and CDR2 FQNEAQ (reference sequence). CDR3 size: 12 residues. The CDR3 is CASAEGGGEAFF. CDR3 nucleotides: TGTGCCAGCGCCGAGGGGGGGGGTGAAGCTTTCTTT.

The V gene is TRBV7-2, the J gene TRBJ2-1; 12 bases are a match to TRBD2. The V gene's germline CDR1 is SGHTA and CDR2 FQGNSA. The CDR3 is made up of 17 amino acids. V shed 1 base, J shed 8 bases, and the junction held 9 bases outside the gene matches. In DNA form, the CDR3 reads TGTGCCAGCAGCTTAGGAACCCTAGCGGGGGGGCTGGATGAGCAGTTCTTC. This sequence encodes CASSLGTLAGGLDEQFF.

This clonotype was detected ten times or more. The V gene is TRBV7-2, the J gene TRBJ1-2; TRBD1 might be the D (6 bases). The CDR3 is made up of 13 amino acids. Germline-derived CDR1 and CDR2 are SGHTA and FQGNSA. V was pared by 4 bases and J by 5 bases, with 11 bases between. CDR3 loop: CASSYGGLYGYTF. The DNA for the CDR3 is TGTGCCAGCAGCTACGGGGGGCTGTATGGCTACACCTTC.

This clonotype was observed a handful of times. CDR3 loop: CASTGVGAGAVSYNEQFF. As DNA, the CDR3 is TGTGCCAGCACCGGGGTGGGAGCGGGGGCCGTTTCCTACAATGAGCAGTTCTTC. The rearrangement joins TRBV5-5 to TRBJ2-1; 8 bases are shared with TRBD2. The trim removed 6 bases at V and 1 base at J, leaving 15 bases unmatched. Germline V gene sequence: CDR1 SGHKS, CDR2 YYEKEE (reference sequence). The CDR3 covers 18 residues.